This T cell receptor (beta chain) appears in the sequencing data of a study of blood T cell repertoires in COVID-19. Study in general: The United States, Italy and Spain supplied acute and convalescent COVID-19 samples. T cells, B-cell-depleted T cells, or PBMCs provided the cDNA or gDNA that served as material.

Methods used by the authors: How many nucleated cells were present was estimated from reference gene primer amplification. Libraries were prepared by immunoSEQ multiplex PCR; TCRdb keeps only in-frame clonotypes and omits some of them. The D gene and trimming were derived from the DNA, and the V and J assignments and clone size from that table. Found here are some 130,000 clones, around nine tenths of them singletons; the top ten hold 2% to 2.5%. This CDR3 is 13 amino acids long. Looked up from germline, CDR1 is SGHTA and CDR2 is FQGTGA. Trimming cost V 4 bases and J 9 bases, with 13 bases left between them.

The chain employs TRBV7-3 and TRBJ2-1; possibly TRBD1 for D (6 bases). Sequencing input: peripheral blood. The sequence was collected from a man in his 70s with active COVID-19. CDR3 in amino acids: CASSSQQGSEQFF. The CDR3 DNA follows: TGTGCCAGCAGCTCTCAGCAGGGGAGTGAGCAGTTCTTC.